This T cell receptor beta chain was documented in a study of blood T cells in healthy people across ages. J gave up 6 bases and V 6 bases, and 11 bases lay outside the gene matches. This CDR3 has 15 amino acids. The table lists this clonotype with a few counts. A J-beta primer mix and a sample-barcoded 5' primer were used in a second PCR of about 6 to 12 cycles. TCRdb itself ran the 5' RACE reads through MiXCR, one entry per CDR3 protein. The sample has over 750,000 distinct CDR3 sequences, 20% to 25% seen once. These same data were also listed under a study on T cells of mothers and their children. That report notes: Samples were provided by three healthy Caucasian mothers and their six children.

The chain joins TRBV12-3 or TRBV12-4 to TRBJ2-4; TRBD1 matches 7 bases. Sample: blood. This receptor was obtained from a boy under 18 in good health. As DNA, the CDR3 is TGTGCCAGCAGGGGGACGGACAGGCCGGTAAACATTCAGTACTTC. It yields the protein CASRGTDRPVNIQYF.